Below are 13 T cell receptor beta chains sequenced from a single sample in a study of blood T cell repertoires in COVID-19. Repertoires were generated with immunoSEQ multiplex PCR, while TCRdb's copy carries only in-frame clones and drops some. The data hold about 160,000 clones, with almost 85% observed a single time. Sequencing was carried out using peripheral blood. These receptors were obtained from a woman aged 80 or over with acute or convalescent COVID-19.

The genes are TRBV3-1 (or the pseudogene TRBV3-2) and TRBJ2-1; 10 bases line up with TRBD2. The germline CDR1 and CDR2 sequences are LGHDT and YNNKEL (reference sequence). Unmatched junction bases numbered 3, after V lost 1 base and J lost 6 bases. The CDR3 has 15 residues. CDR3 protein: CASSQVSGRSNEQFF. CDR3 in DNA: TGTGCCAGCAGCCAAGTTAGCGGGAGGAGCAATGAGCAGTTCTTC.

The chain couples TRBV3-1 (or the pseudogene TRBV3-2) to TRBJ2-3; no clear D. Germline loops: CDR1 LGHDT, CDR2 YNNKEL (reference sequence). The CDR3 length is 14 residues. V was pared by 2 bases and J by 3 bases, with 9 bases between. The CDR3 sequence is CASSQFRSTDTQYF. CDR3 nucleotide sequence: TGTGCCAGCAGCCAATTCAGGTCGACAGATACGCAGTATTTT.

J is TRBJ2-1 and V is TRBV24-1; 9 positions agree with TRBD2. V shed 3 bases, J shed 4 bases, and the junction held 12 bases outside the gene matches. Germline CDR1 and CDR2: KGHDR and SFDVKD. The CDR3 length is 18 residues. The CDR3 DNA reads TGTGCCACCAGTGATCCAACTTTAGCGGGAGCGGGGTACAATGAGCAGTTCTTC. Its translation: CATSDPTLAGAGYNEQFF.

The chain recombines TRBV27 with TRBJ2-2; 11 bases line up with TRBD2. Germline CDR1 reads MNHEY; CDR2 reads SMNVEV (reference sequence). V lost 3 bases and J lost 8; bases outside the gene matches: 5. The length of the CDR3 is 15 residues. DNA for the CDR3: TGTGCCAGCAGTTTCACTAGCGGGAGTACTGGGGAGCTGTTTTTT. Translated: CASSFTSGSTGELFF.

The CDR3 protein is CASSYGDREYNEQFF. CDR3 in DNA: TGTGCCAGCAGTTACGGGGACAGGGAATACAATGAGCAGTTCTTC. The chain combines TRBV6-6 with TRBJ2-1; TRBD1 agrees at 9 bases. V was pared by 2 bases and J by 4 bases, with 3 bases of the junction left unmatched. This CDR3 has 15 amino acids. Germline CDR1 MNHNY, CDR2 SVGAGI (reference sequence).

The chain joins TRBV19 to TRBJ1-6, with D tentatively TRBD1 (5 bases). CDR1 and CDR2 (germline): LNHDA, SQIVND (reference sequence). The V and J ends lost 3 bases and 14 bases respectively, with 14 bases between them. The CDR3 is 13 residues long. CDR3 amino acids: CASSMLTEAALHF. CDR3 nucleotide sequence: TGTGCCAGTAGTATGCTGACAGAGGCAGCCCTCCACTTT.

The rearrangement joins TRBV9 to TRBJ2-1; 8 nucleotides align to TRBD2. Looked up from germline, CDR1 is SGDLS and CDR2 is YYNGEE. This CDR3 has 15 residues. Unmatched junction bases numbered 3, after V lost 4 bases and J lost 0 bases. The chain's CDR3 is CASSTSGSSYNEQFF. The DNA for the CDR3 is TGTGCCAGCAGCACCAGCGGGAGCTCCTACAATGAGCAGTTCTTC.

The sample holds a few counts of this clone. Other DNA variants within this sample encode the same CDR3. The chain couples TRBV14 to TRBJ2-5, with D perhaps TRBD2 (5 bases). The CDR3 covers 12 residues. Between the trimmed V and J ends, which lost 3 bases and 5 bases, there was a span of 7 bases. Germline-derived CDR1 and CDR2 are SGHDN and FVKESK. The CDR3 region is CASSQRGETQYF. CDR3 sequence (DNA): TGTGCCAGCAGCCAGCGAGGGGAGACCCAGTACTTC.

This chain uses TRBV27 with TRBJ1-2, with D possibly TRBD1 on 6 matching bases. This CDR3 spans 15 amino acids. V lost 2 bases to trimming and J lost 1 base, with 11 bases between them. CDR1 is MNHEY, CDR2 SMNVEV, per germline (reference sequence). The CDR3 DNA follows: TGTGCCAGCAGTTTAGCAGGGGTTAGTAACTATGGCTACACCTTC. This sequence encodes CASSLAGVSNYGYTF.

The rearrangement joins TRBV19 to TRBJ1-1, with TRBD1 matching 8 bases. Germline-derived CDR1 and CDR2 are LNHDA and SQIVND (reference sequence). CDR3 length equals 13 residues. The junction had 5 bases not matched to a gene; V was cut back by 5 bases and J by 6 bases. The CDR3 region is CASSFLDRAEAFF. The DNA of the CDR3 is TGTGCCAGTAGTTTCTTGGACAGGGCTGAAGCTTTCTTT.

The J gene is TRBJ2-2, the V gene TRBV5-1; D gene uncertain. CDR1 is SGHRS and CDR2 is YFSETQ in the germline V gene. Trimming left V 6 bases short and J 2 bases short, with 11 bases between. The CDR3 is 14 amino acids. As DNA, the CDR3 is TGCGCCAGCACCCCGCAGGCCAACACCGGGGAGCTGTTTTTT. Its protein is CASTPQANTGELFF.

The genes are TRBV7-2 and TRBJ2-3; 7 bases agree with TRBD1. V shed 6 bases and J 2 bases; nucleotides not matched to a gene: 5. Germline values: CDR1 SGHTA, CDR2 FQGNSA. The CDR3 consists of 14 residues. The CDR3 spells CASSRGGPTDTQYF. The CDR3 DNA follows: TGTGCCAGCAGTCGAGGGGGCCCCACAGATACGCAGTATTTT.

The chain links TRBV6-2 or TRBV6-3 to TRBJ2-2; possible D gene TRBD1, 6 bases. The CDR3 runs 16 residues. Trimming shortened V by 1 base and J by 2 bases, and 11 bases separated the two germline ends. Germline V gene data show CDR1 as MNHEY and CDR2 as SVGEGT. The CDR3, as DNA: TGTGCCAGCAGTTACTTTGCAGGGGAAAACACCGGGGAGCTGTTTTTT. Protein: CASSYFAGENTGELFF.